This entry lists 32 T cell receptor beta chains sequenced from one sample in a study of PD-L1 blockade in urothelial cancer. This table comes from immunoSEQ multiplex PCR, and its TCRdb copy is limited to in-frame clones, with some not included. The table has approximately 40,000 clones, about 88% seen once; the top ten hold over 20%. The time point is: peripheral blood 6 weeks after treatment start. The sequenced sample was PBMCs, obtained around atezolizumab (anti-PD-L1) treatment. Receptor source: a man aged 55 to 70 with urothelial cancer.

The CDR3 region has the DNA TGTGCCAGCTCACCCACCGGGACTCAATGGACTGGCTACACCTTC. This gives the protein CASSPTGTQWTGYTF. V usage is TRBV18 and J usage is TRBJ1-2, with D possibly TRBD1 on 5 matching bases. The V gene lost 3 bases and the J gene lost 7 bases, with 18 bases spanning the gap. Germline V CDR1 and CDR2: KGHSH, LQKENI. The CDR3 sequence is 15 residues long.

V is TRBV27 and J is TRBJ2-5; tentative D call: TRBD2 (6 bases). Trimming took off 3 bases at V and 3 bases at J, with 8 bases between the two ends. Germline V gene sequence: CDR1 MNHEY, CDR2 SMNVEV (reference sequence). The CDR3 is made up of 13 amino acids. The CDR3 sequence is CASSFRGKETQYF. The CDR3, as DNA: TGTGCCAGCAGTTTCCGGGGGAAAGAGACCCAGTACTTC.

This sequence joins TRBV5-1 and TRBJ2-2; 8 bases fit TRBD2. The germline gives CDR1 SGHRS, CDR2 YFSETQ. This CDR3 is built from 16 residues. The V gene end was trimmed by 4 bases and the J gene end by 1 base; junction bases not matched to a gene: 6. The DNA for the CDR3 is TGCGCCAGCAGCCCGGGAGGGACGGTGAACACCGGGGAGCTGTTTTTT. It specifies CASSPGGTVNTGELFF.

Here the CDR3 DNA reads TGCGCCAGCAGCGCGGGACTAGCGGGAGGAGTGGGGGAGCTGTTTTTT. It codes for CASSAGLAGGVGELFF. The chain joins TRBV5-1 to TRBJ2-2; 15 bases map to TRBD2. The CDR3 has 16 residues. From germline, CDR1 is SGHRS and CDR2 YFSETQ. Losses at the gene ends were 4 bases for V and 8 bases for J; bases not matched to a gene: 6.

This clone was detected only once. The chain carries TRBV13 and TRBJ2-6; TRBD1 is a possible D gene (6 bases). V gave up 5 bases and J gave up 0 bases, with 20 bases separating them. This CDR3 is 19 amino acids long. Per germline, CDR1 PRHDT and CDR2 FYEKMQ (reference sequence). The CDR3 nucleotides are TGTGCCAGCAGCGCGAGACGGACAGTCCTAAGCTCTGGGGCCAACGTCCTGACTTTC. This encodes CASSARRTVLSSGANVLTF.

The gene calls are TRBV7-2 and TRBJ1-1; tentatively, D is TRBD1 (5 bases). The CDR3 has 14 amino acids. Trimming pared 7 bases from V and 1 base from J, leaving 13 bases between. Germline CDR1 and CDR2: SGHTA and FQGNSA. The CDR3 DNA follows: TGTGCCAGCACCCTCCGACAGCAGAACACTGAAGCTTTCTTT. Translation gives CASTLRQQNTEAFF. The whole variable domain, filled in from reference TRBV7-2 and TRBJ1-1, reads GAGVSQSPSNKVTEKGKDVELRCDPISGHTALYWYRQSLGQGLEFLIYFQGNSAPDKSGLPSDRFSAERTGGSVSTLTIQRTQQEDSAVYLCASTLRQQNTEAFFGQGTRLTVV.

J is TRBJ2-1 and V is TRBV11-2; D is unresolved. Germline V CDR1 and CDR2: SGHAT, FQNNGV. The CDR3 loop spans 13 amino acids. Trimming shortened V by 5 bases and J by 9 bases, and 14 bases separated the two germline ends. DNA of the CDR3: TGTGCCAGCAGCGGTGCAGCGCTCGGTGAGCAGTTCTTC. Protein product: CASSGAALGEQFF.

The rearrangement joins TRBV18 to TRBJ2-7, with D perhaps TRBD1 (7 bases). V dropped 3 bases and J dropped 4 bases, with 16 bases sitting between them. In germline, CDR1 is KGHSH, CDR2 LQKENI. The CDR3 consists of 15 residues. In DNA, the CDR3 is TGTGCCAGCTCACCCCAGGGGGGCCCCACGTACGAGCAGTACTTC. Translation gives CASSPQGGPTYEQYF.

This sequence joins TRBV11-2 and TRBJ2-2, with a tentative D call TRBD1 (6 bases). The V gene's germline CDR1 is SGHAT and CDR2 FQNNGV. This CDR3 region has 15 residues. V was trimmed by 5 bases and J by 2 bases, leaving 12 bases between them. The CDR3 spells CASSARDINTGELFF. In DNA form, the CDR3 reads TGTGCCAGCAGCGCACGGGACATTAACACCGGGGAGCTGTTTTTT.

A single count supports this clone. The CDR3 nucleotides are TGTGCCAGCTGGAACAACGGGGGGACCCAAGAGACCCAGTACTTC. Its translation is CASWNNGGTQETQYF. The V call is TRBV5-6, the J call TRBJ2-5; the match to TRBD2 covers 7 bases. Germline lookup yields CDR1 SGHDT and CDR2 YYEEEE. With 7 bases clipped from V and 1 base from J, the junction kept 10 bases outside the gene matches. The CDR3 loop spans 15 amino acids.

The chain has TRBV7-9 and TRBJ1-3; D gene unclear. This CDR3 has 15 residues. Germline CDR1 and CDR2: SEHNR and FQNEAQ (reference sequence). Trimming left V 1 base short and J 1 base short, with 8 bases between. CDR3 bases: TGTGCCAGCAGCTTAGTCCGGGAGTCTGGAAACACCATATATTTT. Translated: CASSLVRESGNTIYF.

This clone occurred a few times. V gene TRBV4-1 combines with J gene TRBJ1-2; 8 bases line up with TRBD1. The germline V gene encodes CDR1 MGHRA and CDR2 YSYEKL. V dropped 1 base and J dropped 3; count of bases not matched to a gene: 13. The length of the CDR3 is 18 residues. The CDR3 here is CASSQVVSGGTGDYGYTF. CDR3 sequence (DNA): TGCGCCAGCAGCCAAGTCGTGTCAGGGGGCACTGGAGACTATGGCTACACCTTC.

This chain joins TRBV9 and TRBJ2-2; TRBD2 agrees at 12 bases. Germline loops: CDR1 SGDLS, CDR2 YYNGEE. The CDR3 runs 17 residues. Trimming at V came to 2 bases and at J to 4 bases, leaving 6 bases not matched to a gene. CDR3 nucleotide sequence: TGTGCCAGCAGCGTCCTAGCGGGGGGGAGTGGCACCGGGGAGCTGTTTTTT. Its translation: CASSVLAGGSGTGELFF.

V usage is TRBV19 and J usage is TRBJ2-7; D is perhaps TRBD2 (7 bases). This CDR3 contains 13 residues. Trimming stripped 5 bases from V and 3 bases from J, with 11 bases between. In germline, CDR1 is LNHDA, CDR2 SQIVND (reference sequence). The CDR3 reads CASSRGADYEQYF. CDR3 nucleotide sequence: TGTGCCAGTAGTCGGGGGGCCGACTACGAGCAGTACTTC.

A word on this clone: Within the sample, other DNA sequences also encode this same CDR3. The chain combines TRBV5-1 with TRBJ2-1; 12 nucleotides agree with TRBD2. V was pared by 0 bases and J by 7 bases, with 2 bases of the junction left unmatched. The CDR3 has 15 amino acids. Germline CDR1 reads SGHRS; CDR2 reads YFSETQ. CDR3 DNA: TGCGCCAGCAGCTTGGGACTAGCGGGAGCGAATGAGCAGTTCTTC. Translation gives CASSLGLAGANEQFF.

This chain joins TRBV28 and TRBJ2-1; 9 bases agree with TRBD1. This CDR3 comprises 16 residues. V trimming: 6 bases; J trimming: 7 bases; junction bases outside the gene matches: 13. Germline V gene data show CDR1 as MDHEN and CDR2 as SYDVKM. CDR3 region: CASRRVSGTGRNEQFF. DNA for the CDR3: TGTGCCAGCAGACGAGTCTCGGGGACAGGGCGAAATGAGCAGTTCTTC.

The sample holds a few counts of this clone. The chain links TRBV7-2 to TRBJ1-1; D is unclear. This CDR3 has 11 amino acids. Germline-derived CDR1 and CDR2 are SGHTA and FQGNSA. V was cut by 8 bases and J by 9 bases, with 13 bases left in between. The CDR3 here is CASGSSVKAFF. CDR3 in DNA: TGTGCCAGCGGTTCGTCGGTGAAAGCTTTCTTT.

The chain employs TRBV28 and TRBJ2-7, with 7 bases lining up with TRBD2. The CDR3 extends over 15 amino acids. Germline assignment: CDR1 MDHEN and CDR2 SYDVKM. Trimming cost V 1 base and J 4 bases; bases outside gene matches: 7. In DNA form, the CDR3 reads TGTGCCAGCAGTTTATCACTGGGGACTACGTACGAGCAGTACTTC. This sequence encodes CASSLSLGTTYEQYF.

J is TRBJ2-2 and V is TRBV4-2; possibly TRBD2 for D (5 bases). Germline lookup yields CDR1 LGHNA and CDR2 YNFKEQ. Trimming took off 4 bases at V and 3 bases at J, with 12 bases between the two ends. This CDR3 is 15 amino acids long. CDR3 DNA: TGTGCCAGCAGCCCGAGGCGGGTATACACCGGGGAGCTGTTTTTT. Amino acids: CASSPRRVYTGELFF.

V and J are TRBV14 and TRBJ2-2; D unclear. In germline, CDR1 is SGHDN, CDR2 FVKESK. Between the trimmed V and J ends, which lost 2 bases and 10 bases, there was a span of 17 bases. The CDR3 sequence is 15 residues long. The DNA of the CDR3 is TGTGCCAGCAGCCAACATTTCAGGTTCTTAGAGGAGCTGTTTTTT. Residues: CASSQHFRFLEELFF.

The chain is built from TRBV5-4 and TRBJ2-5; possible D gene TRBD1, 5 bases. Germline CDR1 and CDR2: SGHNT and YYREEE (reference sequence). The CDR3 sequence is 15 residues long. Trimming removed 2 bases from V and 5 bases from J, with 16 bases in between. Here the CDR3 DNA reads TGTGCCAGCAGCTTCCGGCAGGGAAAAAGGGAGACCCAGTACTTC. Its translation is CASSFRQGKRETQYF.

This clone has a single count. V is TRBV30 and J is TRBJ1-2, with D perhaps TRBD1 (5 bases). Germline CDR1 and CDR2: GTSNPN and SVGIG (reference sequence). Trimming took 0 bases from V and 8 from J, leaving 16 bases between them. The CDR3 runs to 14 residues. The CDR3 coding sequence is TGTGCCTGGAGTGTAATGAGTGGGACTTCGGGCTACACCTTC. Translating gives CAWSVMSGTSGYTF.

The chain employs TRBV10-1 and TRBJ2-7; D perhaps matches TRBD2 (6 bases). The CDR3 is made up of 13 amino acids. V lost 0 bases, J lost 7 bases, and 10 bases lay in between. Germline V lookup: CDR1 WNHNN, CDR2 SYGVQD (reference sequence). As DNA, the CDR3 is TGCGCCAGCAGTGAGTCCACGGCGGGGGAGCAGTACTTC. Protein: CASSESTAGEQYF.

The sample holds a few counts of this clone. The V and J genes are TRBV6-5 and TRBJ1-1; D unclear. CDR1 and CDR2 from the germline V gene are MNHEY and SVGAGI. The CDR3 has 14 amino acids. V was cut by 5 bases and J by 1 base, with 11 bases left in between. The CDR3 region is CASSTRRRNTEAFF. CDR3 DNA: TGTGCCAGCAGTACCCGACGGAGGAACACTGAAGCTTTCTTT.

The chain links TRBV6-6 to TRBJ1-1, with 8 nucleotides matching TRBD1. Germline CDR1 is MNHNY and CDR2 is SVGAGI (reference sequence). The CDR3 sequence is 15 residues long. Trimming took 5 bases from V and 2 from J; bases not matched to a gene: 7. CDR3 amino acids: CASSLSTGANTEAFF. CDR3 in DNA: TGTGCCAGCAGTCTCTCGACAGGGGCTAACACTGAAGCTTTCTTT.

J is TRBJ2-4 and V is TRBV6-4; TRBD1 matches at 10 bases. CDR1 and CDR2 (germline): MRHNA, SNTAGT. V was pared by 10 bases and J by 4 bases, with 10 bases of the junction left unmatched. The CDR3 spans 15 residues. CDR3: CATPVDRGHKNIQYF. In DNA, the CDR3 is TGTGCCACCCCCGTCGACAGGGGGCATAAAAACATTCAGTACTTC.

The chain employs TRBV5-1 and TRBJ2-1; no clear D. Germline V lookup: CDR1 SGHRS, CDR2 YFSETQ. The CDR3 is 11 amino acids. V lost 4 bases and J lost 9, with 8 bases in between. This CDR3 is CASSDLGEQFF. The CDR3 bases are TGCGCCAGCAGCGACTTGGGTGAGCAGTTCTTC.

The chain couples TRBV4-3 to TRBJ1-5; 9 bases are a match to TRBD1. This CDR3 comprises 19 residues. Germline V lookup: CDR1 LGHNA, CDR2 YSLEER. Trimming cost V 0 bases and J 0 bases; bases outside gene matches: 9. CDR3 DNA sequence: TGCGCCAGCAGCCAAGATCTGGGACAGGGCACTAATAGCAATCAGCCCCAGCATTTT. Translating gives CASSQDLGQGTNSNQPQHF.

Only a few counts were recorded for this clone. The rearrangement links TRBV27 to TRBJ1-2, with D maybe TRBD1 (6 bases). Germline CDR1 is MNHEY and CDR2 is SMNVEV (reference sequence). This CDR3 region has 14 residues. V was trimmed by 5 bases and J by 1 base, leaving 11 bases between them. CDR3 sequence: CASSQNRDNYGYTF. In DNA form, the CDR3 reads TGTGCCAGCAGTCAGAACAGGGATAACTATGGCTACACCTTC.

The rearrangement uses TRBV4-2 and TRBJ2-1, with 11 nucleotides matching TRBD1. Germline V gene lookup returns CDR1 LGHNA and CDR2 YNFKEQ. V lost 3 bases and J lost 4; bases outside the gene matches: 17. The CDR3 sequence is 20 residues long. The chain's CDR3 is CASSHLLFPGTGGLYNEQFF. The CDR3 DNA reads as TGTGCCAGCAGCCACTTACTTTTTCCCGGGACAGGGGGTTTGTACAATGAGCAGTTCTTC.

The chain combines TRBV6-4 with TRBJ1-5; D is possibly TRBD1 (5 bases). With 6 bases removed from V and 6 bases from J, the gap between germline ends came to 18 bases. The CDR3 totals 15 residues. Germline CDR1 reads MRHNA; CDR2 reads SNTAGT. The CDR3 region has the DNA TGTGCCAGCAGCGTAACCAGGGCGGTGGGTCAGCCCCAGCATTTT. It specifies CASSVTRAVGQPQHF.

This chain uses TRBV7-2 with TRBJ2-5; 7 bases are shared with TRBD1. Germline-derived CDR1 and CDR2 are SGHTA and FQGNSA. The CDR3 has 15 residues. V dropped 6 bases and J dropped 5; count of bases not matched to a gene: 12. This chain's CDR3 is CASSYQTGARETQYF. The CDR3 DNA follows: TGTGCCAGCAGTTACCAAACAGGGGCCCGGGAGACCCAGTACTTC.